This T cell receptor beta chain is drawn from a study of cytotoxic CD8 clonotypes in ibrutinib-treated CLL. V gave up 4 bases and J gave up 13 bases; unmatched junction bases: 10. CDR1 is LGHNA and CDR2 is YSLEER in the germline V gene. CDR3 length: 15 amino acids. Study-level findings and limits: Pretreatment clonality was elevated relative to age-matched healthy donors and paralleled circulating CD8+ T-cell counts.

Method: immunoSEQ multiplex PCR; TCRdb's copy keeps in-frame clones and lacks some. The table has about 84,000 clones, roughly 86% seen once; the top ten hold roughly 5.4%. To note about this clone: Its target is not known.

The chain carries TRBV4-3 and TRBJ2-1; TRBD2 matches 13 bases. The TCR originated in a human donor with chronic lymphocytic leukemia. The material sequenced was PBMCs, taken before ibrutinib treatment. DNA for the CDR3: TGCGCCAGCAGCCCGATAGGCACTAGCGGGAGGGGACAGTTCTTC. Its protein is CASSPIGTSGRGQFF.